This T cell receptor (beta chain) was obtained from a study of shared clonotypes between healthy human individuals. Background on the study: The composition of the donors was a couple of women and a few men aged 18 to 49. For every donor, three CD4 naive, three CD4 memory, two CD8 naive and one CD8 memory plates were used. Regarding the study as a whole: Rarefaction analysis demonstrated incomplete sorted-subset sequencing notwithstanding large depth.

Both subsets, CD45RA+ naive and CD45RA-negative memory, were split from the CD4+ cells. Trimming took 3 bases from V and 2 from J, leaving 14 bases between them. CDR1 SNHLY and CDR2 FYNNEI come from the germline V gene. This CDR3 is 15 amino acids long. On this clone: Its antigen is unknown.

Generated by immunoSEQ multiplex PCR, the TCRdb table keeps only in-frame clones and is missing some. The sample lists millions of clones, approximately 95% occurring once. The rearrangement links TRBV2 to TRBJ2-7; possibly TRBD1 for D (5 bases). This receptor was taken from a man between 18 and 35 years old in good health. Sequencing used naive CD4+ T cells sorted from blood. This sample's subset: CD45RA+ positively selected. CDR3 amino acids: CASSEGSGSPYEQYF. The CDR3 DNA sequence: TGTGCCAGCAGTGAGGGTTCAGGGTCCCCCTACGAGCAGTACTTC.